This T cell receptor beta chain is drawn from a study of T cell repertoires in cytomegalovirus infection. Study in general: From public TCR beta signatures came an indication of both CMV infection and matching HLA type.

Notes on this clonotype: The antigen is not known.

Study conclusions and caveats: The study identified carriers of CMV plus the relevant HLA from cumulative public TCR beta family frequency. The ex vivo response showed dominance by HLA-C-restricted CMV-specific TCR beta clonotypes.

In TCRdb, the reads were re-called with MiXCR into one record per CDR3 protein. The sample contains 600,000 to 800,000 distinct CDR3 sequences, roughly 24% of which appear only once. CDR3 length: 17 residues. Germline V CDR1 and CDR2: MDHEN, SYDVKM. V lost 6 bases and J lost 9; bases outside the gene matches: 22. The chain uses TRBV28 and TRBJ1-2; 7 bases match TRBD1. Sequenced sample: CD8+ T cells from PBMCs. The TCR originated in a human donor in good health (CMV status not recorded). Some clones in this sample may be carry-over from other donors' samples. CDR3: CASSPRYRGWLPRSYTF. The CDR3 bases are TGTGCCAGCAGCCCGAGGTACAGGGGTTGGCTGCCGAGAAGCTACACCTTC.